This T cell receptor beta chain emerged from a study of Tregs in tolerant kidney transplant recipients. Study results and limitations: No direct test of biological reproducibility was done here. Validation in larger populations is needed because few patients were studied. The most relevant donor-specific Treg TCRbeta repertoire apparently came from expansion with activated donor B cells.

Using immunoSEQ multiplex PCR, the repertoire was profiled, and TCRdb retains in-frame clones only, with some absent. The data hold about 120,000 clones, with roughly 92% observed a single time. The CDR3 covers 14 residues. CD4+CD25+CD127- Tregs, CD4+CD25- non-Tregs, CD4 and CD8 cells were sorted. In regard to this clone: Its target is not known.

The material sequenced was CD4+ T cells from blood. The chain carries TRBV1 and TRBJ2-1. TRBV1 is described as a pseudogene. The receptor comes from a human donor in good health. The CDR3 reads CTSSRSRRHNEQFF. The CDR3, as DNA: TGCACCAGCAGCCGATCCAGACGACACAATGAGCAGTTCTTC.